The rows below give T cell receptor beta chains drawn from one sample of a study of OX40 agonist ivuxolimab in advanced cancers. Sequencing was performed with immunoSEQ multiplex PCR; in TCRdb, only in-frame clones are kept and a portion is missing. Here the sample spans 90,000 to 100,000 clones, roughly 89% being singletons. The sequenced sample was CD4+ or CD8+ T cells sorted from blood, obtained in a trial of the OX40 agonist ivuxolimab. The receptors were sampled from an adult with an advanced solid tumor such as melanoma, head and neck, liver or kidney cancer. Both conserved end residues are part of each CDR3. Each record gives: CDR3 protein, CDR3 DNA, CDR3 length, J gene, D gene, V gene, clone size. A D gene is named only where the DNA matches it firmly. Some rows have no size entry. The others give once, few or many, or a class for an expanded clone.

CDR3aa: CASSQPQGIWGYTF
CDR3nt: TGTGCCAGCAGCCAACCACAGGGGATATGGGGCTACACCTTC
len: 14
j_gene: TRBJ1-2
d_gene: TRBD1
v_gene: TRBV4-2
abundance: NA

CDR3aa: CASKRGGTNEKLFF
CDR3nt: TGTGCCAGCAAGAGAGGAGGAACTAATGAAAAACTGTTTTTT
len: 14
j_gene: TRBJ1-4
d_gene: NA
v_gene: TRBV7-2
abundance: NA

CDR3aa: CASSLDTGNTIYF
CDR3nt: TGTGCCAGCAGCTTGGATACTGGAAACACCATATATTTT
len: 13
j_gene: TRBJ1-3
d_gene: NA
v_gene: TRBV7-9
abundance: NA

CDR3aa: CASSPVGGGLSEQYF
CDR3nt: TGTGCCAGCAGCCCGGTAGGGGGTGGCCTAAGCGAGCAGTACTTC
len: 15
j_gene: TRBJ2-7
d_gene: NA
v_gene: TRBV7-2
abundance: NA

CDR3aa: CASSVAWGRYTGSSGNTIYF
CDR3nt: TGTGCCAGCAGCGTAGCTTGGGGGAGATATACTGGGAGCTCTGGAAACACCATATATTTT
len: 20
j_gene: TRBJ1-3
d_gene: NA
v_gene: TRBV9
abundance: NA

CDR3aa: CASSVLAGGDTQYF
CDR3nt: TGTGCCAGCAGTGTACTAGCGGGCGGGGATACGCAGTATTTT
len: 14
j_gene: TRBJ2-3
d_gene: TRBD2
v_gene: TRBV6-4
abundance: NA

CDR3aa: CASSRGTEETQYF
CDR3nt: TGTGCCAGCAGCCGAGGGACAGAAGAGACCCAGTACTTC
len: 13
j_gene: TRBJ2-5
d_gene: TRBD1
v_gene: TRBV7-3
abundance: NA

CDR3aa: CASSPTSTVNNEQFF
CDR3nt: TGTGCCAGCAGCCCGACCAGTACCGTTAACAATGAGCAGTTCTTC
len: 15
j_gene: TRBJ2-1
d_gene: NA
v_gene: TRBV9
abundance: NA

CDR3aa: CASSKATGASTDTQYF
CDR3nt: TGTGCCAGCAGCAAAGCTACAGGGGCCAGCACAGATACGCAGTATTTT
len: 16
j_gene: TRBJ2-3
d_gene: TRBD1
v_gene: TRBV7-6
abundance: NA

CDR3aa: CASSLIRDRDGYTF
CDR3nt: TGTGCCAGCAGCTTAATTCGGGACAGGGATGGCTACACCTTC
len: 14
j_gene: TRBJ1-2
d_gene: TRBD1
v_gene: TRBV11-2
abundance: NA

CDR3aa: CASSNTGANVLTF
CDR3nt: TGCGCCAGCAGTAACACCGGGGCCAACGTCCTGACTTTC
len: 13
j_gene: TRBJ2-6
d_gene: NA
v_gene: TRBV4-3
abundance: NA

CDR3aa: CASSKTGNSFNEKLFF
CDR3nt: TGTGCCAGCAGCAAGACAGGGAACAGCTTTAATGAAAAACTGTTTTTT
len: 16
j_gene: TRBJ1-4
d_gene: TRBD1
v_gene: TRBV5-4
abundance: NA

CDR3aa: CASSASLQGQETQYF
CDR3nt: TGTGCCAGCAGCGCGTCCCTTCAGGGTCAAGAGACCCAGTACTTC
len: 15
j_gene: TRBJ2-5
d_gene: NA
v_gene: TRBV9
abundance: NA

CDR3aa: CASSLGQWSSYEQYF
CDR3nt: TGTGCCAGCAGCTTAGGTCAGTGGAGCTCCTACGAGCAGTACTTC
len: 15
j_gene: TRBJ2-7
d_gene: NA
v_gene: TRBV7-2
abundance: NA

CDR3aa: CASSPWTNFKTEAFF
CDR3nt: TGTGCCAGCAGCCCTTGGACAAATTTTAAGACTGAAGCTTTCTTT
len: 15
j_gene: TRBJ1-1
d_gene: NA
v_gene: TRBV7-9
abundance: NA

CDR3aa: CASSQTGGDNYGYTF
CDR3nt: TGTGCCAGCAGTCAAACAGGGGGCGATAACTATGGCTACACCTTC
len: 15
j_gene: TRBJ1-2
d_gene: TRBD1
v_gene: TRBV6-6
abundance: NA

CDR3aa: CASRFDRSELNTIYF
CDR3nt: TGTGCCAGCAGGTTCGACAGGAGCGAACTAAACACCATATATTTT
len: 15
j_gene: TRBJ1-3
d_gene: NA
v_gene: TRBV6-5
abundance: NA

CDR3aa: CASSLVAEYNEQFF
CDR3nt: TGTGCCAGCAGCTTAGTAGCGGAGTACAATGAGCAGTTCTTC
len: 14
j_gene: TRBJ2-1
d_gene: NA
v_gene: TRBV7-2
abundance: NA

CDR3aa: CASSQDRDKMRKLFF
CDR3nt: TGCGCCAGCAGCCAAGATAGGGACAAAATGCGAAAACTGTTTTTT
len: 15
j_gene: TRBJ1-4
d_gene: NA
v_gene: TRBV4-1
abundance: NA

CDR3aa: CASRGDANTGELFF
CDR3nt: TGTGCCAGCCGCGGAGACGCGAACACCGGGGAGCTGTTTTTT
len: 14
j_gene: TRBJ2-2
d_gene: NA
v_gene: TRBV6-5
abundance: NA

CDR3aa: CASSIVTDTQYF
CDR3nt: TGTGCCAGCAGCATAGTAACAGATACGCAGTATTTT
len: 12
j_gene: TRBJ2-3
d_gene: NA
v_gene: TRBV7-9
abundance: NA

CDR3aa: CASSLDRAVNNEQFF
CDR3nt: TGCGCCAGCAGCTTAGACAGGGCGGTTAACAATGAGCAGTTCTTC
len: 15
j_gene: TRBJ2-1
d_gene: TRBD1
v_gene: TRBV5-1
abundance: NA

CDR3aa: CASSRQAGGPPETQYF
CDR3nt: TGTGCCAGCAGCCGGCAGGCGGGGGGTCCCCCGGAGACCCAGTACTTC
len: 16
j_gene: TRBJ2-5
d_gene: TRBD2
v_gene: TRBV7-2
abundance: NA

CDR3aa: CAITGQETNYGYTF
CDR3nt: TGTGCCATCACCGGACAGGAAACAAACTATGGCTACACCTTC
len: 14
j_gene: TRBJ1-2
d_gene: TRBD1
v_gene: TRBV10-3
abundance: few

CDR3aa: CASSIGVSSYEQYF
CDR3nt: TGTGCCAGTAGTATCGGGGTGAGCTCCTACGAGCAGTACTTC
len: 14
j_gene: TRBJ2-7
d_gene: NA
v_gene: TRBV19
abundance: NA

CDR3aa: CASSLDSGRAANEQFF
CDR3nt: TGTGCCAGCAGCTTAGATAGCGGGAGGGCCGCGAATGAGCAGTTCTTC
len: 16
j_gene: TRBJ2-1
d_gene: TRBD2
v_gene: TRBV7-2
abundance: NA

CDR3aa: CASTEGRAGVGTDTQYF
CDR3nt: TGTGCCAGCACCGAAGGAAGGGCAGGGGTTGGCACAGATACGCAGTATTTT
len: 17
j_gene: TRBJ2-3
d_gene: NA
v_gene: TRBV2
abundance: NA

CDR3aa: CASSGASLYEQYF
CDR3nt: TGTGCCAGCAGTGGAGCTAGTCTCTACGAGCAGTACTTC
len: 13
j_gene: TRBJ2-7
d_gene: NA
v_gene: TRBV2
abundance: NA

CDR3aa: CASSFTGGNNEQFF
CDR3nt: TGTGCCAGCAGCTTTACAGGGGGTAACAATGAGCAGTTCTTC
len: 14
j_gene: TRBJ2-1
d_gene: TRBD1
v_gene: TRBV7-2
abundance: few

CDR3aa: CAWSVIATGGNGGYTF
CDR3nt: TGTGCCTGGAGTGTAATTGCGACAGGAGGGAATGGAGGCTACACCTTC
len: 16
j_gene: TRBJ1-2
d_gene: NA
v_gene: TRBV30
abundance: NA

CDR3aa: CASSDTPGNYGYTF
CDR3nt: TGTGCCAGCAGTGACACTCCCGGAAACTATGGCTACACCTTC
len: 14
j_gene: TRBJ1-2
d_gene: NA
v_gene: TRBV6-1
abundance: NA

CDR3aa: CASSQRALSNQPQHF
CDR3nt: TGTGCCAGCAGCCAACGGGCCCTTAGCAATCAGCCCCAGCATTTT
len: 15
j_gene: TRBJ1-5
d_gene: NA
v_gene: TRBV7-8
abundance: few

CDR3aa: CASSTRQGSRAEAFF
CDR3nt: TGTGCCAGCAGCACACGACAGGGAAGTCGGGCTGAAGCTTTCTTT
len: 15
j_gene: TRBJ1-1
d_gene: TRBD1
v_gene: TRBV7-2
abundance: NA

CDR3aa: CASSPDRGDEQYF
CDR3nt: TGTGCCAGCAGTCCCGACAGGGGCGACGAGCAGTACTTC
len: 13
j_gene: TRBJ2-7
d_gene: TRBD1
v_gene: TRBV6-6
abundance: NA

CDR3aa: CASITGGEVLAGYTF
CDR3nt: TGTGCCAGCATCACAGGGGGCGAGGTGCTTGCAGGCTACACCTTC
len: 15
j_gene: TRBJ1-2
d_gene: TRBD1
v_gene: TRBV5-4
abundance: NA